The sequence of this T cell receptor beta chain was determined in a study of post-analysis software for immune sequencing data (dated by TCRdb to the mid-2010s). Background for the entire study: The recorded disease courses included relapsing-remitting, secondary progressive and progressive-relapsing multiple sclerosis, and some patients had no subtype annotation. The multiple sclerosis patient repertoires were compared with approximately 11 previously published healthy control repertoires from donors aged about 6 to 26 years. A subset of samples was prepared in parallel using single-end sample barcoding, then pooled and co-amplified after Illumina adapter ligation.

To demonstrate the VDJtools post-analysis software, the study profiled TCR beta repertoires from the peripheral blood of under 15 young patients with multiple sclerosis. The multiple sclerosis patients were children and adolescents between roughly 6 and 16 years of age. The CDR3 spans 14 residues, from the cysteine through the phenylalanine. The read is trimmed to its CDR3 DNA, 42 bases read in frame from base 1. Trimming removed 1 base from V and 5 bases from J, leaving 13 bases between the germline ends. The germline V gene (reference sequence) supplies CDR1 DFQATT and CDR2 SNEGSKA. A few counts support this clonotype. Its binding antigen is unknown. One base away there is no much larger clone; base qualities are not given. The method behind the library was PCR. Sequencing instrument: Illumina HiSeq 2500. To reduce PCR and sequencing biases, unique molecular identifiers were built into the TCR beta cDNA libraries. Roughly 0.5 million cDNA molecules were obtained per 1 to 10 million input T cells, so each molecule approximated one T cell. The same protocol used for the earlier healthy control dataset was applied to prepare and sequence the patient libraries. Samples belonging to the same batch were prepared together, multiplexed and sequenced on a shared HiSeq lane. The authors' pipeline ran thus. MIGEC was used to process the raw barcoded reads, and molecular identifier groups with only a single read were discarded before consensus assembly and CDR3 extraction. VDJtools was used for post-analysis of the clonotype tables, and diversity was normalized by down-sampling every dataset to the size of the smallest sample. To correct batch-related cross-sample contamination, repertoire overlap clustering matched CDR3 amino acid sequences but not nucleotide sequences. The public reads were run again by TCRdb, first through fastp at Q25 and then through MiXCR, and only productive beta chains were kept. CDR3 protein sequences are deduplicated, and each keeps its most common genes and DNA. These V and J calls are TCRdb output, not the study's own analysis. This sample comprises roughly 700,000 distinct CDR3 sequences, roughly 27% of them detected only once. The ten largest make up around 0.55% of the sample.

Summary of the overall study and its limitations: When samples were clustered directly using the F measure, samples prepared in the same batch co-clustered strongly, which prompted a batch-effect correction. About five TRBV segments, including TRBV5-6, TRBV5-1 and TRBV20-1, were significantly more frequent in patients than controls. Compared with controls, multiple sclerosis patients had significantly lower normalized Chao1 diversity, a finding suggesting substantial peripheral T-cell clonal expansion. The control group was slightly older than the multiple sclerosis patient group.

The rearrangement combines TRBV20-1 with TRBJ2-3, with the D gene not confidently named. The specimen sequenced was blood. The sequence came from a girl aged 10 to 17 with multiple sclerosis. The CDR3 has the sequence CSARGLQIGDTQYF. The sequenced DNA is TGCAGTGCTAGAGGGTTGCAAATAGGAGATACGCAGTATTTT.